The 21 T cell receptor beta chains below come from one sample, sequenced in a study of early T cells in non-severe SARS-CoV-2 infection. In TCRdb, the 5' RACE reads were re-called with MiXCR into one record per CDR3 protein. The table records about 110,000 distinct CDR3 sequences, 12% of them present only once. The sample comprised whole blood. Receptors originate from an adult who was a healthcare worker with PCR-confirmed SARS-CoV-2 infection or an uninfected control (not recorded which).

The chain is built from TRBV6-2 or TRBV6-3 and TRBJ2-7; TRBD1 agrees at 10 bases. Germline CDR1 reads MNHEY; CDR2 reads SVGEGT. CDR3 length: 15 residues. The trim removed 6 bases at V and 6 bases at J, leaving 11 bases unmatched. The CDR3 region is CASRNRDRGPAEQYF. The DNA for the CDR3 is TGTGCCAGCAGGAACCGGGACAGGGGCCCGGCCGAGCAGTACTTC.

The gene calls are TRBV18 and TRBJ1-5; 7 bases are a match to TRBD1. The J segment lost 0 bases and the V segment lost 4 bases, leaving 6 bases of the junction unmatched. Germline assignment: CDR1 KGHSH and CDR2 LQKENI. The CDR3 is made up of 16 amino acids. The CDR3 coding sequence is TGTGCCAGCTCACTAGGGACAGAGGCTAGCAATCAGCCCCAGCATTTT. It translates to CASSLGTEASNQPQHF.

J is TRBJ1-5 and V is TRBV10-3; D remains unclear. V was trimmed by 2 bases and J by 4 bases, leaving 6 bases between them. CDR3 length equals 13 residues. CDR1 and CDR2 from the germline V gene are ENHRY and SYGVKD. The CDR3 region is CAISEDPNQPQHF. CDR3 nucleotide sequence: TGTGCCATCAGTGAGGATCCAAATCAGCCCCAGCATTTT.

The genes are TRBV9 and TRBJ2-3, with unresolved D. In germline, CDR1 is SGDLS, CDR2 YYNGEE. V was pared by 5 bases and J by 6 bases, with 13 bases between. The CDR3 runs 13 residues. The CDR3 nucleotides are TGTGCCAGCAGTGCGAGTCCAGCGGATACGCAGTATTTT. It codes for CASSASPADTQYF.

This clonotype was found a few times. CDR3 coding DNA: TGTGCCAGCAGGGTCACCGGGACAGGGGGCTACAATGAGCAGTTCTTC. It specifies CASRVTGTGGYNEQFF. The chain has TRBV6-1 and TRBJ2-1; 11 nucleotides align to TRBD1. CDR3 length: 16 residues. V trimming: 6 bases; J trimming: 3 bases; junction bases outside the gene matches: 7. Per the germline V gene, CDR1 is MNHNS and CDR2 is SASEGT.

This clonotype was counted at least ten times. V usage is TRBV3-1 and J usage is TRBJ2-2; D ambiguous. The CDR3 runs to 15 residues. Trimming took 2 bases from V and 2 from J, leaving 9 bases between them. Germline V gene lookup returns CDR1 LGHDT and CDR2 YNNKEL (reference sequence). The CDR3 spells CASSQRRPNTGELFF. The CDR3 nucleotides are TGTGCCAGCAGCCAAAGACGGCCCAACACCGGGGAGCTGTTTTTT.

This sequence joins TRBV19 and TRBJ2-7; D might be TRBD2 (6 bases). The CDR3 length is 15 residues. The germline V and J ends were trimmed by 6 bases and 0 bases, with 15 bases remaining between them. Germline CDR1 and CDR2: LNHDA and SQIVND (reference sequence). CDR3: CASSWDSSSSYEQYF. The CDR3 coding sequence is TGTGCCAGTAGCTGGGACTCTTCGAGCTCCTACGAGCAGTACTTC.

The genes are TRBV7-3 and TRBJ2-6; the D is unclear. This CDR3 has 20 amino acids. The germline V gene encodes CDR1 SGHTA and CDR2 FQGTGA. Trimming stripped 4 bases from V and 0 bases from J, with 22 bases between. For the CDR3, the DNA is TGTGCCAGCAGCTCCCGTATGTGGGGTCGCAACTACTCTGGGGCCAACGTCCTGACTTTC. Protein: CASSSRMWGRNYSGANVLTF.

This clonotype has at least ten counts. The V and J genes are TRBV6-1 and TRBJ2-7; D remains ambiguous. CDR3 length equals 13 residues. The germline gives CDR1 MNHNS, CDR2 SASEGT. The V and J ends lost 5 bases and 9 bases respectively, with 17 bases between them. This CDR3 reads CASSTKWGDWQYF. The DNA for the CDR3 is TGTGCCAGCAGTACCAAGTGGGGTGATTGGCAGTACTTC.

The rearrangement joins TRBV6-5 to TRBJ2-5; D remains unclear. The CDR3 covers 16 residues. Germline CDR1 and CDR2: MNHEY and SVGAGI. V lost 3 bases and J 2 bases, leaving 16 bases between the germline ends. The CDR3 is CASSYRVAEKQETQYF. The CDR3 DNA is TGTGCCAGCAGTTATCGGGTGGCAGAAAAGCAAGAGACCCAGTACTTC.

The chain recombines TRBV20-1 with TRBJ1-4, with 10 bases lining up with TRBD1. Per the germline V gene, CDR1 is DFQATT and CDR2 is SNEGSKA (reference sequence). The CDR3 runs 17 residues. The CDR3 nucleotides are TGCAGCTTTCTGACAGGGGGCAAATCCTCAACTAATGAAAAACTGTTTTTT. As protein: CSFLTGGKSSTNEKLFF.

This clonotype has only a few counts. This sequence joins TRBV7-9 and TRBJ2-1; D may be TRBD1 or TRBD2 (5 bases each). This CDR3 region has 17 residues. V lost 3 bases to trimming and J lost 8 bases, with 23 bases between them. Germline V gives CDR1 SEHNR, CDR2 FQNEAQ (reference sequence). CDR3 nucleotides: TGTGCCAGCAGCTTCTTCCGGGGCAGGAGGTGGGATTATGAGCAGTTCTTC. It codes for CASSFFRGRRWDYEQFF.

This clonotype was seen a few times. V and J are TRBV12-3 or TRBV12-4 and TRBJ1-2; no firm D call. V lost 2 bases to trimming and J lost 3 bases, with 16 bases between them. The CDR3 extends over 16 amino acids. CDR3 in DNA: TGTGCCAGCAGTTTACGGTCAGAAATTAGGTACTATGGCTACACCTTC. Translating it yields CASSLRSEIRYYGYTF.

The sample holds a few counts of this clonotype. The chain employs TRBV6-1 and TRBJ2-7; 9 nucleotides line up with TRBD2. Losses at the gene ends were 6 bases for V and 4 bases for J; bases not matched to a gene: 7. The V gene's germline CDR1 is MNHNS and CDR2 SASEGT. The CDR3 is made up of 14 amino acids. The CDR3 DNA reads as TGTGCCAGCAGCTCTGGACTAGCGAGGTACGAGCAGTACTTC. Translating it yields CASSSGLARYEQYF.

The chain links TRBV29-1 to TRBJ1-1, with TRBD1 as a possible D gene (6 bases). This CDR3 comprises 14 residues. Trimming took off 3 bases at V and 1 base at J, with 12 bases between the two ends. The germline V gene encodes CDR1 SQVTM and CDR2 ANQGSEA. CDR3 nucleotide sequence: TGCAGCGTTGATTCACGACAGGCGAACACTGAAGCTTTCTTT. It yields the protein CSVDSRQANTEAFF. The whole variable domain, filled in from reference TRBV29-1 and TRBJ1-1, reads SAVISQKPSRDICQRGTSLTIQCQVDSQVTMMFWYRQQPGQSLTLIATANQGSEATYESGFVIDKFPISRPNLTFSTLTVSNMSPEDSSIYLCSVDSRQANTEAFFGQGTRLTVV.

This clonotype showed up just a few times. This chain connects TRBV5-1 to TRBJ2-4, with D possibly TRBD1 on 5 matching bases. Per germline, CDR1 SGHRS and CDR2 YFSETQ. Trimming stripped 0 bases from V and 5 bases from J, with 9 bases between. This CDR3 spans 14 amino acids. The CDR3 DNA is TGCGCCAGCAGCTTGGCAGGGAAAGAAAACATTCAGTACTTC. Translation gives CASSLAGKENIQYF.

This chain links TRBV20-1 with TRBJ2-5, with a weak D call TRBD2 (5 bases). The CDR3 is made up of 15 amino acids. Germline CDR1 is DFQATT and CDR2 is SNEGSKA (reference sequence). V was shortened by 2 bases and J by 9 bases, with 22 bases between the two germline ends. The CDR3 region is CSARSSEASQTAQYF. CDR3 coding DNA: TGCAGTGCTAGATCTAGTGAGGCTAGCCAAACGGCCCAGTACTTC.

V usage is TRBV28 and J usage is TRBJ2-7; TRBD1 matches at 10 bases. Germline V gene lookup returns CDR1 MDHEN and CDR2 SYDVKM. The CDR3 runs to 14 residues. V was clipped by 3 bases and J by 5 bases; unmatched bases: 4. The chain's CDR3 is CASSFRQGADEQYF. The CDR3 DNA reads as TGTGCCAGCAGTTTCCGACAGGGGGCTGACGAGCAGTACTTC.

The chain carries TRBV12-3 or TRBV12-4 and TRBJ2-3, with no clear D. There are 17 residues in the CDR3. V was trimmed by 1 base and J by 0 bases, leaving 14 bases between them. CDR3 residues: CASSLDGPSRSTDTQYF. The CDR3 nucleotides read TGTGCCAGCAGTTTAGATGGACCGTCCCGTAGCACAGATACGCAGTATTTT.

This clonotype was counted only a few times. The rearrangement links TRBV7-6 to TRBJ2-3; 7 nucleotides agree with TRBD1. Germline lookup yields CDR1 SGHVS and CDR2 FNYEAQ. The ends lost 3 bases at V and 9 bases at J; junction bases unmatched: 6. The CDR3 is 13 residues long. CDR3 sequence: CASSFYSGGTQYF. CDR3 DNA: TGTGCCAGCAGCTTCTATTCAGGGGGAACGCAGTATTTT.

This clonotype was counted a few times. The V gene is TRBV7-9, the J gene TRBJ2-7; 7 nucleotides line up with TRBD2. CDR1 is SEHNR and CDR2 is FQNEAQ in the germline V gene (reference sequence). V trimming: 4 bases; J trimming: 1 base; junction bases outside the gene matches: 7. The CDR3 loop spans 15 amino acids. The CDR3 DNA reads as TGTGCCAGCAGCTATCCCGCGGGGGAGTCCTACGAGCAGTACTTC. It codes for CASSYPAGESYEQYF.